Below, 9 T cell receptor beta chains from the same sample are listed, as sequenced in a study of T cells in Graves' hyperthyroidism and ophthalmopathy. RNA transcripts provided the source from which TCR beta CDR3 regions were amplified. During a first-round RT-PCR of the TCR CDR3, the HTBI primer set was used. TCRdb recomputed calls from the multiplex PCR reads with MiXCR, one row per CDR3 protein. The sample lists some 270,000 distinct CDR3 sequences, approximately 12% seen once, with about 8% in the top ten. The specimen was blood. The origin of the receptors is a woman aged 25 to 45 with Graves' hyperthyroidism that later progressed to Graves' ophthalmopathy.

This clonotype was seen many times. V usage is TRBV5-4 and J usage is TRBJ1-1; no definite D call. This CDR3 is built from 15 residues. The ends were cut back, 0 bases at V and 0 bases at J, with 9 bases in the middle. Germline V gene sequence: CDR1 SGHNT, CDR2 YYREEE (reference sequence). The CDR3 DNA sequence: TGTGCCAGCAGCTTGGGAGGCCCAATGAACACTGAAGCTTTCTTT. Translation: CASSLGGPMNTEAFF.

The table lists this clonotype with many counts. V is TRBV4-2 and J is TRBJ2-5; a weak D match, TRBD1 (6 bases). V was clipped by 0 bases and J by 5 bases, with 10 bases between them. The CDR3 spans 14 residues. The germline V gene has CDR1 LGHNA and CDR2 YNFKEQ. The CDR3: CASSQEGQDETQYF. CDR3 DNA sequence: TGTGCCAGCAGCCAAGAGGGACAAGACGAGACCCAGTACTTC.

This clonotype was counted at least ten times. The genes are TRBV28 and TRBJ2-6, with D possibly being TRBD1 (5 bases). V lost 5 bases and J lost 5, with 10 bases in between. Germline CDR1 is MDHEN and CDR2 is SYDVKM. The CDR3 covers 14 residues. CDR3 sequence (DNA): TGTGCCAGCAGTCAGGGCCTTCGGGCCAACGTCCTGACTTTC. This encodes CASSQGLRANVLTF.

In its sample, this clonotype was seen many times. The genes are TRBV19 and TRBJ1-1, with D hard to call. Between the trimmed V and J ends, which lost 5 bases and 5 bases, there was a span of 12 bases. Germline loops: CDR1 LNHDA, CDR2 SQIVND (reference sequence). This CDR3 is 13 amino acids long. The CDR3 sequence is CASSAASMTEAFF. The CDR3 DNA is TGTGCCAGTAGTGCCGCTAGCATGACTGAAGCTTTCTTT.

In its sample, this clonotype was seen a few times. V and J are TRBV4-3 and TRBJ2-3, with D perhaps TRBD1 (6 bases). Per the germline V gene, CDR1 is LGHNA and CDR2 is YSLEER. V lost 3 bases to trimming and J lost 4 bases, with 14 bases between them. This CDR3 contains 15 residues. In nucleotides, the CDR3 is TGCGCCAGCAGCCAGGAAGGACAGTCGGCAGATACGCAGTATTTT. It specifies CASSQEGQSADTQYF.

This clonotype has ten or more counts. Here the CDR3 DNA reads TGTGCCAGCAGCGCGGGACTAGCGGGGCAGGGTGAGCAGTTCTTC. This gives the protein CASSAGLAGQGEQFF. This chain uses TRBV7-3 with TRBJ2-1, with 13 bases aligning to TRBD2. V was pared by 5 bases and J by 9 bases, with 7 bases of the junction left unmatched. The CDR3 is made up of 15 amino acids. From germline, CDR1 is SGHTA and CDR2 FQGTGA.

Ten or more counts support this clonotype. The DNA of the CDR3 is TGTGCCAGCAGCCTGGGGACCACAAGCTCCTACAATGAGCAGTTCTTC. It codes for CASSLGTTSSYNEQFF. The chain couples TRBV11-1 to TRBJ2-1; either TRBD1 or TRBD2 may supply D (5 bases each). V shed 5 bases and J shed 0 bases, with 14 bases lying between them. Germline CDR1 reads SGHAT; CDR2 reads FQDESV (reference sequence). This CDR3 has 16 residues.

This clonotype was recorded many times. The chain is built from TRBV19 and TRBJ2-6, with D maybe TRBD2 (6 bases). V lost 11 bases to trimming and J lost 0 bases, with 8 bases between them. CDR1 is LNHDA and CDR2 is SQIVND in the germline V gene (reference sequence). This CDR3 has 13 amino acids. The CDR3 protein is CAARGSGANVLTF. The DNA of the CDR3 is TGTGCCGCGCGGGGCTCTGGGGCCAACGTCCTGACTTTC.

This chain links TRBV27 with TRBJ2-3, with unresolved D. The CDR3 runs 14 residues. The germline V gene encodes CDR1 MNHEY and CDR2 SMNVEV (reference sequence). Between the trimmed V and J ends, which lost 3 bases and 2 bases, there was a span of 9 bases. The CDR3 is CASSLGGFTDTQYF. Written as DNA, the CDR3 is TGTGCCAGCAGTTTGGGTGGTTTCACAGATACGCAGTATTTT.